The 13 T cell receptor beta chains presented below share a single source sample, sequenced in a study of early T cells in non-severe SARS-CoV-2 infection (dated by TCRdb to the early 2020s). Libraries were built with 5' RACE. TCRdb lists the instrument as NextSeq 500. TCRdb handled the public reads itself, with Q25 trimming in fastp and clone calling in MiXCR, and kept productive beta chains. CDR3 protein sequences are deduplicated, and each keeps its most common genes and DNA. The sample table shows about 61,000 distinct CDR3 sequences, and about 10% are seen once. 1.7% of the sample is taken by the ten largest. The sample taken for sequencing was whole blood. These receptors all come from an adult who was a healthcare worker with PCR-confirmed SARS-CoV-2 infection or an uninfected control (not recorded which).

This clonotype was seen repeatedly, ten times or more. The J gene is TRBJ1-2, the V gene TRBV7-9, with no clear D. The CDR3 covers 14 residues. Trimming removed 1 base from V and 4 bases from J, with 10 bases in between. Germline loops: CDR1 SEHNR, CDR2 FQNEAQ (reference sequence). This CDR3 reads CASSLGGSAYGYTF. In DNA form, the CDR3 reads TGTGCCAGCAGCTTAGGAGGGTCAGCCTATGGCTACACCTTC.

This clonotype appeared a few times. This rearrangement joins TRBV7-9 to TRBJ2-5, with 8 bases aligning to TRBD1. CDR1 is SEHNR, CDR2 FQNEAQ, per germline (reference sequence). Trimming took 4 bases from V and 5 from J; bases not matched to a gene: 12. The CDR3 runs 16 residues. CDR3 in DNA: TGTGCCAGCAGCTCTCGGACAGGGCTCGCGGGGGAGACCCAGTACTTC. It encodes CASSSRTGLAGETQYF.

The V and J genes are TRBV3-1 and TRBJ2-7; D is perhaps TRBD1 (6 bases). Germline V CDR1 and CDR2: LGHDT, YNNKEL (reference sequence). Trimming pared 5 bases from V and 2 bases from J, leaving 16 bases between. The CDR3 loop spans 15 amino acids. CDR3 loop: CASSRTDSPTYEQYF. For the CDR3, the DNA is TGTGCCAGCAGCAGGACGGACAGCCCCACCTACGAGCAGTACTTC.

In its sample, this clonotype was seen a few times. This rearrangement joins TRBV7-2 to TRBJ2-1; D not certain. The germline V gene encodes CDR1 SGHTA and CDR2 FQGNSA. V lost 1 base and J 6 bases, leaving 7 bases between the germline ends. This CDR3 spans 13 amino acids. Here the CDR3 reads CASSLVGSNEQFF. In nucleotides, the CDR3 is TGTGCCAGCAGCTTAGTCGGTAGCAATGAGCAGTTCTTC.

This clonotype was counted many times. The chain is built from TRBV7-9 and TRBJ1-3, with 7 bases that match TRBD1. This CDR3 has 16 amino acids. From germline, CDR1 is SEHNR and CDR2 FQNEAQ (reference sequence). J gave up 4 bases and V 5 bases, and 11 bases lay outside the gene matches. The CDR3 nucleotides are TGTGCCAGCAGCACCCGACAGGGACTTTCAGGAAACACCATATATTTT. It codes for CASSTRQGLSGNTIYF.

This clonotype was observed a handful of times. The rearrangement uses TRBV5-1 and TRBJ2-7; D remains ambiguous. The CDR3 spans 12 residues. Trimming stripped 3 bases from V and 3 bases from J, with 7 bases between. The germline CDR1 and CDR2 sequences are SGHRS and YFSETQ. CDR3 loop: CASSWLGYEQYF. The CDR3 nucleotides read TGCGCCAGCAGCTGGCTGGGCTACGAGCAGTACTTC.

The table lists this clonotype with many counts. The V gene is TRBV7-9, the J gene TRBJ1-1; no clear D. Germline lookup yields CDR1 SEHNR and CDR2 FQNEAQ (reference sequence). The CDR3 has 14 residues. Trimming stripped 2 bases from V and 6 bases from J, with 13 bases between. DNA for the CDR3: TGTGCCAGCAGCTTACAGGCCCCCCACTCTGAAGCTTTCTTT. Protein sequence: CASSLQAPHSEAFF.

This clonotype was counted a few times. This chain connects TRBV4-3 to TRBJ2-7; 7 nucleotides align to TRBD1. The ends lost 0 bases at V and 7 bases at J; junction bases unmatched: 6. CDR1 is LGHNA and CDR2 is YSLEER in the germline V gene. This CDR3 contains 14 residues. The chain's CDR3 is CASSQEPRGSEQYF. The CDR3 nucleotides are TGCGCCAGCAGCCAAGAGCCCAGGGGGAGTGAGCAGTACTTC.

The table lists this clonotype with many counts. V usage is TRBV7-9 and J usage is TRBJ2-5; unclear D gene. V was pared by 5 bases and J by 2 bases, with 9 bases between. The CDR3 is made up of 13 amino acids. The V gene's germline CDR1 is SEHNR and CDR2 FQNEAQ (reference sequence). The CDR3 spells CASSPKVQETQYF. CDR3 coding DNA: TGTGCCAGCAGCCCGAAAGTTCAAGAGACCCAGTACTTC.

This clonotype was found many times. V gene TRBV12-3 or TRBV12-4 combines with J gene TRBJ1-1; 7 bases line up with TRBD1. V lost 4 bases and J lost 1; bases outside the gene matches: 6. CDR3 length equals 15 residues. The CDR3 DNA follows: TGTGCCAGCAGTTCCCCGGACAGGCCGAACACTGAAGCTTTCTTT. It codes for CASSSPDRPNTEAFF.

At least ten counts were recorded for this clonotype. This rearrangement joins TRBV29-1 to TRBJ2-3; D might be TRBD1 or TRBD2, each matching 5 bases. CDR1 SQVTM and CDR2 ANQGSEA come from the germline V gene. With 6 bases removed from V and 1 base from J, the gap between germline ends came to 8 bases. The CDR3 spans 12 residues. The CDR3 region has the DNA TGCAGCGTGGGGGTGGGCACAGATACGCAGTATTTT. Protein sequence: CSVGVGTDTQYF.

This clonotype was seen at least ten times. The V gene is TRBV7-2, the J gene TRBJ1-4; TRBD1 matches at 8 bases. This CDR3 spans 15 amino acids. Germline V gene sequence: CDR1 SGHTA, CDR2 FQGNSA. Trimming cost V 5 bases and J 3 bases; bases outside gene matches: 5. CDR3 sequence reads: CASSQDRAPNEKLFF. CDR3 DNA: TGTGCCAGCAGCCAGGACAGGGCGCCTAATGAAAAACTGTTTTTT.

This clonotype was counted only a few times. V and J are TRBV2 and TRBJ2-4, with 7 bases identical to TRBD1. V was clipped by 4 bases and J by 3 bases; unmatched bases: 6. Germline values: CDR1 SNHLY, CDR2 FYNNEI. The CDR3 spans 15 residues. The chain's CDR3 is CASSVTGTDKNIQYF. DNA for the CDR3: TGTGCCAGCAGTGTCACCGGGACAGACAAAAACATTCAGTACTTC. The variable domain in full, completed from reference TRBV2 and TRBJ2-4, reads EPEVTQTPSHQVTQMGQEVILRCVPISNHLYFYWYRQILGQKVEFLVSFYNNEISEKSEIFDDQFSVERPDGSNFTLKIRSTKLEDSAMYFCASSVTGTDKNIQYFGAGTRLSVL.